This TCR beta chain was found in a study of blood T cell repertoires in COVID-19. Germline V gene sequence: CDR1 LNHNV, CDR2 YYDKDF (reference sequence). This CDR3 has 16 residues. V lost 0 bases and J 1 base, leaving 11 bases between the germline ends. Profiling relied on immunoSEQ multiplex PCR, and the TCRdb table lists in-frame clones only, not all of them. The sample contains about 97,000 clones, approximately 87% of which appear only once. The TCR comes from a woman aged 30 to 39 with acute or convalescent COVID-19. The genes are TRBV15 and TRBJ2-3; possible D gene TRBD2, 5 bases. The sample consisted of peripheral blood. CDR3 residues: CATSRDLSGGTDTQYF. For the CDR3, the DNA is TGTGCCACCAGCAGAGATCTCAGCGGCGGCACAGATACGCAGTATTTT.